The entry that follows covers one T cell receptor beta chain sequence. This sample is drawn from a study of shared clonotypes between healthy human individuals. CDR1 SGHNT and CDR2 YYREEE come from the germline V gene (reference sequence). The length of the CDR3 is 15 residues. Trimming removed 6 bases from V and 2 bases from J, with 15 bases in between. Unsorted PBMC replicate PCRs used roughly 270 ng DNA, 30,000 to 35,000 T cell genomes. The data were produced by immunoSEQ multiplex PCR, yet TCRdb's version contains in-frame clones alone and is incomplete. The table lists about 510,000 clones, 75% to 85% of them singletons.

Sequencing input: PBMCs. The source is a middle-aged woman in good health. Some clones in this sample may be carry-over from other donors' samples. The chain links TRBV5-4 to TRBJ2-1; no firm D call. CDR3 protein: CASTRLAAAYNEQFF. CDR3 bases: TGTGCCAGCACCCGTCTGGCGGCCGCCTACAATGAGCAGTTCTTC. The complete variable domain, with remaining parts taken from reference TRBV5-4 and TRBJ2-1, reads ETGVTQSPTHLIKTRGQQVTLRCSSQSGHNTVSWYQQALGQGPQFIFQYYREEENGRGNFPPRFSGLQFPNYSSELNVNALELDDSALYLCASTRLAAAYNEQFFGPGTRLTVL.